One sample yielded the 26 T cell receptor beta chains listed below, sequenced in a study of shared clonotypes between healthy human individuals. Profiling relied on immunoSEQ multiplex PCR, and the TCRdb table lists in-frame clones only, not all of them. The table records some 240,000 clones, 50% to 75% of them present only once. Sequenced sample: memory CD4+ T cells sorted from blood. This sample's subset: CD45RA-negative fraction. The origin of the receptors is a man under 40 in good health.

The rearrangement joins TRBV25-1 to TRBJ1-3; D gene uncertain. The V and J ends lost 10 bases and 0 bases respectively, with 13 bases between them. Germline values: CDR1 MGHDK, CDR2 SYGVNS. CDR3 length: 14 amino acids. The CDR3 here is CATEPGFSGNTIYF. In DNA, the CDR3 is TGTGCCACCGAACCAGGATTCTCTGGAAACACCATATATTTT.

With respect to this clone: Other DNA sequences within the sample encode an identical CDR3. The V gene is TRBV27, the J gene TRBJ2-7, with TRBD2 matching 14 bases. The germline CDR1 and CDR2 sequences are MNHEY and SMNVEV (reference sequence). The CDR3 consists of 15 residues. Unmatched junction bases numbered 0, after V lost 2 bases and J lost 3 bases. CDR3 bases: TGTGCCAGCAGTTTAGGGACTAGCGGGAGCTACGAGCAGTACTTC. It codes for CASSLGTSGSYEQYF.

V usage is TRBV28 and J usage is TRBJ2-3, with D perhaps being TRBD1 or TRBD2 (6 bases each). Germline CDR1 is MDHEN and CDR2 is SYDVKM. The CDR3 length is 14 residues. Between the trimmed V and J ends, which lost 8 bases and 0 bases, there was a span of 12 bases. This CDR3 is CASGTGASTDTQYF. As DNA, the CDR3 is TGTGCCAGCGGAACGGGGGCTAGCACAGATACGCAGTATTTT.

There are a few counts of this clone. J is TRBJ2-7 and V is TRBV2, with TRBD2 matching 10 bases. The CDR3 length is 13 residues. Germline CDR1 and CDR2: SNHLY and FYNNEI. J lost 4 bases, V lost 8 bases, and 5 bases had no gene match. The CDR3 DNA reads TGTGCCAGCGAGAGCGGGAGGGCTTACGAGCAGTACTTC. Its translation is CASESGRAYEQYF.

V usage is TRBV5-4 and J usage is TRBJ2-1, with D unresolved. V gave up 0 bases and J gave up 6 bases, with 16 bases separating them. This CDR3 has 16 residues. Germline assignment: CDR1 SGHNT and CDR2 YYREEE (reference sequence). CDR3 sequence: CASSLGGQTGFNEQFF. In DNA form, the CDR3 reads TGTGCCAGCAGCTTGGGTGGCCAGACCGGGTTCAATGAGCAGTTCTTC.

This chain links TRBV19 with TRBJ2-7; D may be TRBD1 (6 bases). The CDR3 runs 15 residues. Deletions cut 5 bases from V and 3 bases from J, with 17 bases between. Germline CDR1 reads LNHDA; CDR2 reads SQIVND (reference sequence). The CDR3 nucleotides are TGTGCCAGTAGTTCCTTGGGACAACTTAACTACGAGCAGTACTTC. This encodes CASSSLGQLNYEQYF.

This sequence joins TRBV5-1 and TRBJ2-4; D is possibly TRBD2 (5 bases). This CDR3 is built from 17 residues. V shed 0 bases and J shed 4 bases, with 17 bases lying between them. Per the germline V gene, CDR1 is SGHRS and CDR2 is YFSETQ. The CDR3 nucleotides are TGCGCCAGCAGCTTGGTGCTGAACAGCGGTGCGAAAAACATTCAGTACTTC. Residues: CASSLVLNSGAKNIQYF. Full variable domain (missing parts from reference TRBV5-1 and TRBJ2-4): KAGVTQTPRYLIKTRGQQVTLSCSPISGHRSVSWYQQTPGQGLQFLFEYFSETQRNKGNFPGRFSGRQFSNSRSEMNVSTLELGDSALYLCASSLVLNSGAKNIQYFGAGTRLSVL.

The chain links TRBV18 to TRBJ2-2; tentatively, D is TRBD1 (7 bases). This CDR3 has 13 residues. The V gene's germline CDR1 is KGHSH and CDR2 LQKENI. The V end lost 8 bases, the J end lost 5 bases, and 12 bases lay between the germline ends. The CDR3 nucleotides read TGTGCCAGCGCGGGACAGCGGACCGGGGAGCTGTTTTTT. Translating gives CASAGQRTGELFF.

The table lists this clone with many counts. The J gene is TRBJ2-2, the V gene TRBV5-1; 9 bases are a match to TRBD1. Germline CDR1 SGHRS, CDR2 YFSETQ. After removal of 1 base from V and 7 bases from J, the junction contained 5 bases not matched to a gene. The CDR3 is made up of 15 amino acids. The CDR3 sequence: CASSLNRGLSGELFF. The DNA of the CDR3 is TGCGCCAGCAGCTTGAACAGGGGGCTTAGCGGGGAGCTGTTTTTT.

The chain couples TRBV9 to TRBJ1-1, with D maybe TRBD1 (5 bases). The CDR3 contains 13 residues. Per the germline V gene, CDR1 is SGDLS and CDR2 is YYNGEE. The V and J ends lost 0 bases and 4 bases respectively, with 7 bases between them. The CDR3 DNA is TGTGCCAGCAGCGTAGTTACAGGCACTGAAGCTTTCTTT. This sequence encodes CASSVVTGTEAFF.

V usage is TRBV5-4 and J usage is TRBJ1-4; D is undetermined. CDR1 is SGHNT, CDR2 YYREEE, per germline (reference sequence). The CDR3 consists of 16 residues. The ends were cut back, 4 bases at V and 0 bases at J, with 13 bases in the middle. CDR3 sequence reads: CASSTGPISTNEKLFF. In nucleotides, the CDR3 is TGTGCCAGCAGCACCGGGCCGATCTCAACTAATGAAAAACTGTTTTTT. Full variable domain (remainder filled in from reference TRBV5-4 and TRBJ1-4): ETGVTQSPTHLIKTRGQQVTLRCSSQSGHNTVSWYQQALGQGPQFIFQYYREEENGRGNFPPRFSGLQFPNYSSELNVNALELDDSALYLCASSTGPISTNEKLFFGSGTQLSVL.

This chain links TRBV5-4 with TRBJ2-7; 9 bases fit TRBD1. CDR3 size: 15 residues. With V trimmed by 4 bases and J by 2 bases, 7 bases remained unmatched. Germline V gene lookup returns CDR1 SGHNT and CDR2 YYREEE (reference sequence). CDR3 coding DNA: TGTGCCAGCAGCATGGGGGGACAGGGTCCCTACGAGCAGTACTTC. Amino acids: CASSMGGQGPYEQYF.

The chain uses TRBV11-2 and TRBJ2-1, with D perhaps matching TRBD2 (6 bases). Germline CDR1 reads SGHAT; CDR2 reads FQNNGV. Trimming left V 5 bases short and J 4 bases short, with 12 bases between. The CDR3 has 14 amino acids. The CDR3 region has the DNA TGTGCCAGCAGCGGTTCGGGACTTTACAATGAGCAGTTCTTC. Encoded protein: CASSGSGLYNEQFF.

This clone appeared once. The rearrangement joins TRBV6-5 to TRBJ1-1, with D unclear. This CDR3 is built from 12 residues. Trimming stripped 4 bases from V and 3 bases from J, with 6 bases between. Germline V lookup: CDR1 MNHEY, CDR2 SVGAGI. The CDR3 DNA sequence: TGTGCCAGCAGTTCCATAGACACTGAAGCTTTCTTT. It translates to CASSSIDTEAFF.

This clone was seen a single time. The chain uses TRBV14 and TRBJ2-5; 7 bases are shared with TRBD1. Germline V lookup: CDR1 SGHDN, CDR2 FVKESK. The CDR3 contains 15 residues. With 4 bases clipped from V and 5 bases from J, the junction kept 10 bases outside the gene matches. The CDR3: CASSRLRTGTETQYF. The CDR3 DNA reads as TGTGCCAGCAGCCGCCTGAGGACAGGAACGGAGACCCAGTACTTC. Based on the CDR3 plus reference TRBV14 and TRBJ2-5, the full variable domain is EAGVTQFPSHSVIEKGQTVTLRCDPISGHDNLYWYRRVMGKEIKFLLHFVKESKQDESGMPNNRFLAERTGGTYSTLKVQPAELEDSGVYFCASSRLRTGTETQYFGPGTRLLVL.

This clone was seen more than once but under ten times. V usage is TRBV11-3 and J usage is TRBJ2-1; 9 nucleotides agree with TRBD1. Germline-derived CDR1 and CDR2 are SGHNT and YENEEA. The CDR3 runs to 15 residues. V was clipped by 5 bases and J by 6 bases; unmatched bases: 8. The CDR3 DNA follows: TGTGCCAGCAGCGGAACGACAGGGGGTGGCAATGAGCAGTTCTTC. Translated, it gives CASSGTTGGGNEQFF.

This sequence joins TRBV10-3 and TRBJ2-7; TRBD2 agrees at 11 bases. Per the germline V gene, CDR1 is ENHRY and CDR2 is SYGVKD. V gave up 4 bases and J gave up 2 bases; unmatched junction bases: 7. This CDR3 comprises 16 residues. Here the CDR3 DNA reads TGTGCCATCAGTGGCCCGGGACTAGCGGCGACCTACGAGCAGTACTTC. It yields the protein CAISGPGLAATYEQYF.

The chain employs TRBV7-2 and TRBJ2-5; tentatively, D is TRBD2 (7 bases). Deletions cut 0 bases from V and 4 bases from J, with 15 bases between. The germline CDR1 and CDR2 sequences are SGHTA and FQGNSA. CDR3 length: 16 residues. CDR3 coding DNA: TGTGCCAGCAGCTTAGCAGGAGGGGGGACTACAGAGACCCAGTACTTC. Its protein product is CASSLAGGGTTETQYF.

This chain's CDR3 is CASSLGGFIEQFF. CDR3 coding DNA: TGTGCCAGCAGCTTAGGGGGTTTCATCGAGCAGTTCTTC. The V gene is TRBV11-2, the J gene TRBJ2-1; no clear D gene. CDR3 length: 13 amino acids. The germline CDR1 and CDR2 sequences are SGHAT and FQNNGV. V shed 1 base and J shed 10 bases, with 11 bases lying between them.

CDR3: CASSTQDTSSGNTIYF. As DNA, the CDR3 is TGTGCCAGCAGCACCCAGGACACGAGCTCTGGAAACACCATATATTTT. The chain carries TRBV5-5 and TRBJ1-3; maybe TRBD1 (5 bases). The V and J ends lost 4 bases and 0 bases respectively, with 14 bases between them. The CDR3 length is 16 residues. Per germline, CDR1 SGHKS and CDR2 YYEKEE (reference sequence). Supplemented by reference TRBV5-5 and TRBJ1-3, the full variable domain reads DAGVTQSPTHLIKTRGQQVTLRCSPISGHKSVSWYQQVLGQGPQFIFQYYEKEERGRGNFPDRFSARQFPNYSSELNVNALLLGDSALYLCASSTQDTSSGNTIYFGEGSWLTVV.

This clone has ten or more counts. The chain links TRBV28 to TRBJ2-3; no definite D call. The CDR3 runs to 14 residues. The germline V and J ends were trimmed by 1 base and 6 bases, with 11 bases remaining between them. Germline CDR1 is MDHEN and CDR2 is SYDVKM. CDR3 sequence: CASSLLSLWDTQYF. In DNA form, the CDR3 reads TGTGCCAGCAGTTTATTATCCCTATGGGATACGCAGTATTTT.

This chain links TRBV27 with TRBJ1-4, with no clear D. V was pared by 8 bases and J by 7 bases, with 14 bases between. The CDR3 totals 13 residues. Germline CDR1 MNHEY, CDR2 SMNVEV (reference sequence). CDR3 sequence (DNA): TGTGCCAGCCCTGAACTGGGAGGTGAAAAACTGTTTTTT. Its translation is CASPELGGEKLFF.

This clone showed up just a few times. The chain joins TRBV5-6 to TRBJ2-7, with D unresolved. CDR1 is SGHDT and CDR2 is YYEEEE in the germline V gene. The CDR3 runs to 15 residues. The V end was cut by 3 bases, the J end by 2 bases, with 15 bases between. The CDR3 coding sequence is TGTGCCAGCAGCTCGAGGCACCTAGTTACCTACGAGCAGTACTTC. Amino acid sequence: CASSSRHLVTYEQYF.

The CDR3 protein is CAISDPLRGHYGYTF. DNA of the CDR3: TGTGCCATCAGTGACCCCTTGCGGGGCCACTATGGCTACACCTTC. This chain links TRBV10-3 with TRBJ1-2; TRBD1 is a possible D gene (5 bases). The CDR3 covers 15 residues. V dropped 3 bases and J dropped 3 bases, with 14 bases sitting between them. Germline CDR1 reads ENHRY; CDR2 reads SYGVKD.

This chain joins TRBV6-5 and TRBJ1-1; D gene ambiguous. Trimming left V 4 bases short and J 6 bases short, with 6 bases between. CDR1 is MNHEY and CDR2 is SVGAGI in the germline V gene. The CDR3 covers 11 residues. CDR3: CASSSASEAFF. The CDR3 region has the DNA TGTGCCAGCAGTTCTGCGTCTGAAGCTTTCTTT.

This clone was detected once. V is TRBV28 and J is TRBJ1-5; no firm D call. The germline V gene encodes CDR1 MDHEN and CDR2 SYDVKM. The germline V and J ends were trimmed by 5 bases and 2 bases, with 10 bases remaining between them. The CDR3 runs 14 residues. The CDR3 reads CASSPTSGNQPQHF. CDR3 coding DNA: TGTGCCAGCAGTCCGACCAGTGGCAATCAGCCCCAGCATTTT.